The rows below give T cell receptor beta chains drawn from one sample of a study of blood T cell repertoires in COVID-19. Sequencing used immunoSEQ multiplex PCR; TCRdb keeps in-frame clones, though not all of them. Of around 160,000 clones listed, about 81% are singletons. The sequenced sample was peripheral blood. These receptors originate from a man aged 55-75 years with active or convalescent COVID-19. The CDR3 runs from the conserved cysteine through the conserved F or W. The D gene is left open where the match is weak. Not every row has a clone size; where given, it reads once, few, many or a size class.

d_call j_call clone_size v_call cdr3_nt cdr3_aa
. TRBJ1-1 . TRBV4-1 TGCGCCAGCACCCCGTCAAGGGGCCTCAACGGGGAAGCTTTCTTT CASTPSRGLNGEAFF
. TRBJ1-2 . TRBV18 TGTGCCAGCTCACGCGAGGGCGGACAGAAGATCTATGGCTACACCTTC CASSREGGQKIYGYTF
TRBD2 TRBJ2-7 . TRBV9 TGTGCCAGCAGCGTAGCTTCTAGCGGGAGGGCCTACGAGCAGTACTTC CASSVASSGRAYEQYF
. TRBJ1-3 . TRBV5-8 TGTGCCAGCAGCTTGCTAGAGGCTGGAAACACCATATATTTT CASSLLEAGNTIYF
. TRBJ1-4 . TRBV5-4 TGTGCCAGCTCCCGGTCCGCAACTAATGAAAAACTGTTTTTT CASSRSATNEKLFF
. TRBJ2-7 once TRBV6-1 TGTGCCAGCAGTGAGGACATCTACGAGCAGTACTTC CASSEDIYEQYF
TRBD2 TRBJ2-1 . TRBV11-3 TGTGCCAGCAGCGTTAGCGGGAACTCCTACAATGAGCAGTTCTTC CASSVSGNSYNEQFF
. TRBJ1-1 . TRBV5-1 TGCGCCAGCAGCACACAGAACACTGAAGCTTTCTTT CASSTQNTEAFF
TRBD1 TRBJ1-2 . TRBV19 TGTGCCAGTAGTGTTGGGGACAGGGACTATGGCTACACCTTC CASSVGDRDYGYTF
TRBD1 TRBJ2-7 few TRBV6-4 TGTGCCAGCGAATTCGGGGCAGGGGGCTTCTCCTACGAGCAGTACTTC CASEFGAGGFSYEQYF
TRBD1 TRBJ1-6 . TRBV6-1 TGTGCCAGCAGTGAGGGGACAGCCCTGGGGCCCCTCCACTTT CASSEGTALGPLHF
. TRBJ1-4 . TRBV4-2 TGTGCCAGCAGCCAAGATTGGCACGGGGACTTAAATGAAAAACTGTTTTTT CASSQDWHGDLNEKLFF
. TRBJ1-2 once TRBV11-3 TGTGCCAGCAGCCTACTCTCCAGGGTGGGCGGCTACACCTTC CASSLLSRVGGYTF
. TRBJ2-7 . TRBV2 TGTGCCAGCACAAGCGGCGGCCGTACGCACGAGCAGTACTTC CASTSGGRTHEQYF
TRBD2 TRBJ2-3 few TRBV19 TGTGCCAGTAGTCACCCAGGACTAGCGGGGGCTACGCAGTATTTT CASSHPGLAGATQYF
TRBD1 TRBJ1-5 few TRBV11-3 TGTGCCAGCAGCTTCTCGCGGGACAGGGGAAAACAGCCCCAGCATTTT CASSFSRDRGKQPQHF
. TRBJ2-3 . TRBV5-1 TGCGCCAGCAGCTTTATCCCCACAGATACGCAGTATTTT CASSFIPTDTQYF
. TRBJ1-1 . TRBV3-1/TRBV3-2 TGTGCCAGCAGCCAGGTCGGGAGTACCACTGAAGCTTTCTTT CASSQVGSTTEAFF
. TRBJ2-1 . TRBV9 TGTGCCAGCAGCGGTAACAATGAGCAGTTCTTC CASSGNNEQFF
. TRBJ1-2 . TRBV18 TGTGCCAGCTCATCCTCGGAGGGACTGGGCTATGGCTACACCTTC CASSSSEGLGYGYTF
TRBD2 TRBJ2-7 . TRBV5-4 TGTGCCAGCAGCTTTCTGAGCGGGAGGTACGAGCAGTACTTC CASSFLSGRYEQYF
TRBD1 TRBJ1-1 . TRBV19 TGTGCCAGTAGTGTATCTCCGGGACAGCTCAACACTGAAGCTTTCTTT CASSVSPGQLNTEAFF
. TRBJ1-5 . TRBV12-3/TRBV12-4 TGTGCCAGCACCCCTGAGACAGGTCCCCAGCATTTT CASTPETGPQHF
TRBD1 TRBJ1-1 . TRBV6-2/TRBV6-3 TGTGCCAGCAGCCGGGACAGAGTGAACACTGAAGCTTTCTTT CASSRDRVNTEAFF
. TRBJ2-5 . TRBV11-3 TGTGCCAGCAGCTCTACAGGGATCGCGACCCAGTACTTC CASSSTGIATQYF
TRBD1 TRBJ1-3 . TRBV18 TGTGCCAGCTCACCGGGGACAGGGGTCGCAGGAAACACCATATATTTT CASSPGTGVAGNTIYF
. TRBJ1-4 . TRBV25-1 TGTGCCAGCAGTGAGTCCGGGTTTCGGGAAAAACTGTTTTTT CASSESGFREKLFF
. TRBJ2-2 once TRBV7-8 TGTGCCAGCAGTCCCGACAGTCCTAAGAACACCGGGGAGCTGTTTTTT CASSPDSPKNTGELFF
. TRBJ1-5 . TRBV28 TGTGCCAGCAGTCTAAGGACAGGCAATCAGCCCCAGCATTTT CASSLRTGNQPQHF
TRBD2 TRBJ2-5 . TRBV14 TGTGCCAGCAGCCGAGGGACTACCCAAGAGACCCAGTACTTC CASSRGTTQETQYF
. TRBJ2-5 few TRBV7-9 TGTGCCAGCAGCCCTCGATCTACGCAAGAGACCCAGTACTTC CASSPRSTQETQYF
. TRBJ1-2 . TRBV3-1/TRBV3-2 TGTGCCAGCAGGGCCGGGACTAACTATGGCTACACCTTC CASRAGTNYGYTF
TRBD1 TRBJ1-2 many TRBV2 TGTGCCGCCAGGGGGCGCGGCTACACCTTC CAARGRGYTF
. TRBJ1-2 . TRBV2 TGTGCCAGCAGTGGCGGGCGATTGACGGGCTACACCTTC CASSGGRLTGYTF
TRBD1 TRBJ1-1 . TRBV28 TGTGCCAGCAGTTTATCGACAGGGGAAACGAACACTGAAGCTTTCTTT CASSLSTGETNTEAFF
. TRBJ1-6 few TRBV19 TGTGCCAGTAGTACCGGAGGGAATTCACCCCTCCACTTT CASSTGGNSPLHF